These 4 T cell receptor beta chains were sequenced from one sample in a study of T cells after yellow fever vaccination. TCRdb reanalysed the 5' RACE reads using MiXCR and keeps one entry per CDR3 protein. The repertoire holds 150,000 to 200,000 distinct CDR3 sequences, with 5.5% to 7.5% as singletons. The sample consisted of CD4+ T cells sorted from PBMCs, taken on the day of the first yellow fever vaccination. Every receptor here comes from a man aged 18 to 35 who received the YFV17D yellow fever vaccine.

This clonotype was observed a few times. The chain recombines TRBV6-2 or TRBV6-3 with TRBJ2-7, with 12 positions matching TRBD1. The ends lost 0 bases at V and 2 bases at J; junction bases unmatched: 5. CDR1 and CDR2 from the germline V gene are MNHEY and SVGEGT. CDR3 length equals 17 residues. DNA of the CDR3: TGTGCCAGCAGTTACTCCGGGACAGGGGGCTTCCCCTACGAGCAGTACTTC. Protein product: CASSYSGTGGFPYEQYF.

This clonotype was seen only a few times. A read error may explain this, as a much larger clone is one base away. The V and J genes are TRBV25-1 and TRBJ2-3, with a weak D call TRBD2 (6 bases). Trimming took off 4 bases at V and 6 bases at J, with 23 bases between the two ends. This CDR3 has 17 residues. The germline V gene has CDR1 MGHDK and CDR2 SYGVNS. For the CDR3, the DNA is TGTGCCAGCAGTGCTTTGGCAGGGAGGTATGTTTTCGATACGCAGTATTTT. Its protein product is CASSALAGRYVFDTQYF.

V usage is TRBV20-1 and J usage is TRBJ1-2; 11 bases align to TRBD1. This CDR3 comprises 18 residues. Trimming at V came to 0 bases and at J to 6 bases, leaving 15 bases not matched to a gene. The germline CDR1 and CDR2 sequences are DFQATT and SNEGSKA (reference sequence). The CDR3 nucleotides are TGCAGTGCTAGAGATCGGCGAGGGGGACAGGGGGGAAAAGATGGCTACACCTTC. Translated: CSARDRRGGQGGKDGYTF.

The chain recombines TRBV12-3 or TRBV12-4 with TRBJ2-3; D is tentatively TRBD1 or TRBD2 (6 bases each). V gave up 6 bases and J gave up 4 bases, with 17 bases separating them. The CDR3 runs to 15 residues. The CDR3 coding sequence is TGTGCCAGCAGCCCAATAGGGGGAGGAGCAGATACGCAGTATTTT. It yields the protein CASSPIGGGADTQYF.